The rows below give T cell receptor beta chains drawn from one sample of a study of spatial heterogeneity in lung cancer. TCRdb re-analysed the 5' RACE reads in MiXCR, keeping a single row per CDR3 protein. Counted here are around 110,000 distinct CDR3 sequences, 12% occurring once; the ten biggest clones make up roughly 17%. Sample: PBMCs, taken at follow-up. Receptors were obtained from a male donor with early-stage non-small cell lung cancer. Both conserved end residues are part of each CDR3. Each record gives: clone size, J gene, V gene, D gene, CDR3 protein, CDR3 DNA. The D gene is left open where the match is weak. Only some rows state a clone size, as once, few, many or a class for expanded clones.

many	TRBJ2-4	TRBV6-2/TRBV6-3	-	CASSPLFQNIQYF	TGTGCCAGCAGTCCCTTGTTCCAAAACATTCAGTACTTC
-	TRBJ2-6	TRBV6-5	TRBD1	CASRAGQGNSGANVLTF	TGTGCCAGCAGGGCGGGACAGGGGAACTCTGGGGCCAACGTCCTGACTTTC
few	TRBJ1-2	TRBV19	-	CASSIRGSGYTF	TGTGCCAGTAGTATCCGAGGAAGCGGCTACACCTTC
-	TRBJ1-5	TRBV2	-	CASKPGLPNQPQHF	TGTGCCAGCAAACCGGGACTTCCCAATCAGCCCCAGCATTTT
-	TRBJ2-7	TRBV14	TRBD1	CASSLHTGQGPDEQYF	TGTGCCAGCAGCCTCCATACGGGACAGGGGCCAGACGAGCAGTACTTC
-	TRBJ2-1	TRBV5-4	TRBD1	CASSLERGLLNEQFF	TGTGCCAGCAGCTTGGAAAGGGGGCTACTGAATGAGCAGTTCTTC
few	TRBJ2-7	TRBV5-1	TRBD2	CASSLLAADYEQYF	TGCGCCAGCAGCTTACTAGCGGCGGACTACGAGCAGTACTTC
few	TRBJ1-2	TRBV20-1	-	CSAFGTDDGYTF	TGCAGTGCCTTCGGGACGGATGATGGCTACACCTTC
-	TRBJ2-5	TRBV7-2	-	CASSRKAGVQETQYF	TGTGCCAGCAGCAGAAAGGCAGGGGTGCAAGAGACCCAGTACTTC
few	TRBJ1-4	TRBV7-9	-	CASSPSGGEKLFF	TGTGCCAGCAGCCCCTCGGGGGGGGAAAAACTGTTTTTT
few	TRBJ2-7	TRBV7-8	-	CASSYILSYEQYF	TGTGCCAGCAGCTACATTCTCTCCTACGAGCAGTACTTC
-	TRBJ1-1	TRBV5-5	-	CASSLGPGNTEAFF	TGTGCCAGCAGCTTGGGACCGGGGAACACTGAAGCTTTCTTT
-	TRBJ2-5	TRBV19	-	CASSKGQVQETQYF	TGTGCCAGTAGTAAGGGACAAGTACAAGAGACCCAGTACTTC
many	TRBJ2-3	TRBV12-3/TRBV12-4	TRBD2	CASSRDPSSGGTDTQYF	TGTGCCAGCAGCCGGGACCCAAGTAGCGGGGGAACAGATACGCAGTATTTT
-	TRBJ1-3	TRBV4-3	-	CASSQDLPGRAFGNTIYF	TGCGCCAGCAGCCAAGATCTCCCAGGGCGGGCATTTGGAAACACCATATATTTT
many	TRBJ2-5	TRBV4-1	TRBD1	CASSPRKDRGWETQYF	TGCGCCAGCAGCCCACGTAAGGACAGGGGTTGGGAGACCCAGTACTTC
few	TRBJ1-4	TRBV19	-	CASSGGTREKLFF	TGTGCCAGTAGCGGGGGAACAAGAGAAAAACTGTTTTTT
many	TRBJ1-2	TRBV29-1	-	CSVEDRSLHGYTF	TGCAGCGTTGAAGATCGCAGCCTTCATGGCTACACCTTC
few	TRBJ1-5	TRBV20-1	-	CSARGSRGPQPQHF	TGCAGTGCTAGAGGTTCGAGGGGACCCCAGCCCCAGCATTTT
few	TRBJ2-5	TRBV7-2	-	CASSQAGAQETQYF	TGTGCCAGCAGCCAGGCGGGGGCGCAAGAGACCCAGTACTTC
few	TRBJ2-2	TRBV7-9	-	CASSFPPGTLNTGELFF	TGTGCCAGCAGCTTCCCGCCCGGGACATTGAACACCGGGGAGCTGTTTTTT
many	TRBJ1-2	TRBV6-2/TRBV6-3	-	CASSPAAGIGFYGYTF	TGTGCCAGCAGCCCAGCGGCAGGGATCGGCTTCTATGGCTACACCTTC
-	TRBJ2-5	TRBV4-2	-	CASSQPGETQYF	TGTGCCAGCAGCCAACCTGGCGAGACCCAGTACTTC
-	TRBJ2-7	TRBV12-3/TRBV12-4	-	CASSFGQGEWEQYF	TGTGCCAGCAGTTTCGGTCAGGGAGAGTGGGAGCAGTACTTC
-	TRBJ2-5	TRBV7-2	-	CASSLAEGETQYF	TGTGCCAGCAGCTTGGCCGAAGGCGAGACCCAGTACTTC
many	TRBJ1-5	TRBV2	TRBD1	CASSDRGIQPQHF	TGTGCCAGCAGTGACAGGGGGATACAGCCCCAGCATTTT
-	TRBJ1-2	TRBV11-2	TRBD1	CASSPIGTAYANYGYTF	TGTGCCAGCAGCCCAATCGGGACAGCGTACGCTAACTATGGCTACACCTTC
many	TRBJ1-6	TRBV28	-	CASSWDSPLHF	TGTGCCAGCAGTTGGGATTCACCCCTCCACTTT
-	TRBJ2-7	TRBV10-1	-	CASSESTVFAEQYF	TGCGCCAGCAGTGAGTCGACAGTCTTCGCCGAGCAGTACTTC
-	TRBJ2-2	TRBV11-3	TRBD1	CASSSGQGDTGELFF	TGTGCCAGCAGCTCCGGACAGGGAGACACCGGGGAGCTGTTTTTT
many	TRBJ2-1	TRBV20-1	-	CSARDVEGTYNEQFF	TGCAGTGCTAGAGATGTGGAGGGCACCTACAATGAGCAGTTCTTC
-	TRBJ2-3	TRBV11-1	TRBD2	CASSQRGSTDTQYF	TGTGCCAGCAGCCAGCGGGGGAGTACAGATACGCAGTATTTT
few	TRBJ1-6	TRBV7-8	-	CASSLAPGRNSPLHF	TGTGCCAGCAGCTTAGCGCCAGGGAGGAATTCACCCCTCCACTTT
-	TRBJ1-4	TRBV29-1	TRBD1	CSVDPKRTGPSSTNEKLFF	TGCAGCGTTGATCCTAAACGGACAGGGCCCTCATCAACTAATGAAAAACTGTTTTTT
many	TRBJ2-1	TRBV10-3	TRBD2	CAISQRGDYNEQFF	TGTGCCATCAGCCAGCGGGGGGACTACAATGAGCAGTTCTTC
few	TRBJ1-2	TRBV6-5	-	CASSYSPDIYGYTF	TGTGCCAGCAGTTACTCGCCCGACATCTATGGCTACACCTTC
few	TRBJ2-3	TRBV20-1	-	CSARRGAGATDTQYF	TGCAGTGCTAGACGGGGGGCAGGGGCCACAGATACGCAGTATTTT
-	TRBJ1-4	TRBV12-3/TRBV12-4	-	CASRPGSEPSEKLFF	TGTGCCAGCAGGCCGGGCTCCGAACCCAGTGAAAAACTGTTTTTT
few	TRBJ1-2	TRBV5-5	TRBD1	CASSRQGEANYGYTF	TGTGCCAGCAGCCGACAGGGGGAGGCTAACTATGGCTACACCTTC
few	TRBJ1-1	TRBV7-2	-	CASSLGQGGRTEAFF	TGTGCCAGCAGCTTAGGACAAGGAGGGAGGACTGAAGCTTTCTTT
few	TRBJ2-3	TRBV5-8	-	CASSLLGMGQEGQYF	TGTGCCAGCAGCTTGCTGGGTATGGGTCAAGAGGGGCAGTATTTT
few	TRBJ2-3	TRBV7-2	TRBD2	CASSLVTSGGSKDTQYF	TGTGCCAGCAGCTTAGTGACGAGCGGGGGGTCAAAAGATACGCAGTATTTT
-	TRBJ1-6	TRBV9	-	CASSVRNGSPLHF	TGTGCCAGCAGCGTAAGGAATGGTTCACCCCTCCACTTT
-	TRBJ1-3	TRBV12-3/TRBV12-4	-	CASSLHGNTIYF	TGTGCCAGCAGTTTACATGGAAACACCATATATTTT
few	TRBJ2-3	TRBV10-3	TRBD2	CATRTSGGVVDTQYF	TGTGCCACCAGGACTAGCGGGGGGGTTGTAGATACGCAGTATTTT
many	TRBJ1-1	TRBV20-1	TRBD1	CSAGQGTAEAFF	TGCAGTGCGGGACAGGGCACCGCTGAAGCTTTCTTT
-	TRBJ2-7	TRBV3-1	-	CASSLGDRQYF	TGTGCCAGCAGCCTAGGGGATAGGCAGTACTTC
many	TRBJ1-2	TRBV20-1	-	CSALTGNYGYTF	TGCAGTGCTCTTACAGGGAACTATGGCTACACCTTC
-	TRBJ2-5	TRBV6-5	-	CASRLGPGTQYF	TGTGCCAGCAGGCTCGGGCCAGGGACCCAGTACTTC
few	TRBJ2-1	TRBV6-5	-	CASSYRLASYNEQFF	TGTGCCAGCAGTTACCGTTTAGCCTCCTACAATGAGCAGTTCTTC
many	TRBJ2-6	TRBV5-1	-	CASSLVLRGSGANVLTF	TGCGCCAGCAGCTTGGTTCTCAGGGGCTCTGGGGCCAACGTCCTGACTTTC
-	TRBJ1-5	TRBV2	TRBD1	CASRDGQGSNQPQHF	TGTGCCAGCCGCGATGGACAGGGGAGCAATCAGCCCCAGCATTTT
-	TRBJ2-2	TRBV6-6	-	CASSSPPGANTGELFF	TGTGCCAGCAGTTCCCCCCCGGGGGCGAACACCGGGGAGCTGTTTTTT
-	TRBJ1-6	TRBV20-1	TRBD1	CSARGGQGASPLHF	TGCAGTGCTAGAGGGGGACAGGGAGCCTCACCCCTCCACTTT
-	TRBJ2-1	TRBV7-8	TRBD2	CASSLTSAHSSYNEQFF	TGTGCCAGCAGCTTGACTAGCGCACACAGCTCCTACAATGAGCAGTTCTTC